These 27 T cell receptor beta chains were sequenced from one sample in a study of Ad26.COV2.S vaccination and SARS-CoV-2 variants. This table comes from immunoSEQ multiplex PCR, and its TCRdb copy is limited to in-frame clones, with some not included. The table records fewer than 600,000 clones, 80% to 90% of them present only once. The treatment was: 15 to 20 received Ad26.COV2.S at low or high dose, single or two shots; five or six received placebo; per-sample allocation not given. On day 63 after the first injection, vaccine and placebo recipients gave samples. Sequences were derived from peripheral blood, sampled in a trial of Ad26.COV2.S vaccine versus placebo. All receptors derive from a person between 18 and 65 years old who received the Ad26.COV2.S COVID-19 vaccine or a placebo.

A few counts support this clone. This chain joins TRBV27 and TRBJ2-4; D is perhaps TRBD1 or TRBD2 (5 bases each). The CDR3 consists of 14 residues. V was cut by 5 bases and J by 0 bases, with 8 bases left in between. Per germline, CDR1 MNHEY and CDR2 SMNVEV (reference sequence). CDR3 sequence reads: CASSGTLAKNIQYF. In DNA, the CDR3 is TGTGCCAGCAGTGGGACGCTAGCCAAAAACATTCAGTACTTC.

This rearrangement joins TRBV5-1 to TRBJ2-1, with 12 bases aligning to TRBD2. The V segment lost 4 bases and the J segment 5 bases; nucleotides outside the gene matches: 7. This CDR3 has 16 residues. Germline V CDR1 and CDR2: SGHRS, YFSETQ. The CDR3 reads CASSASLAGGDNEQFF. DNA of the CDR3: TGCGCCAGCAGCGCCTCTCTAGCGGGAGGGGACAATGAGCAGTTCTTC.

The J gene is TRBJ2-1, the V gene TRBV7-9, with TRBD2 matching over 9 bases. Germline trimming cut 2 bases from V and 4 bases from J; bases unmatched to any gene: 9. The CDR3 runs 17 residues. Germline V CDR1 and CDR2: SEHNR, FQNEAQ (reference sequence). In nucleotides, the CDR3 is TGTGCCAGCAGCTTAACCTTAGCGGGAGCCGATTACAATGAGCAGTTCTTC. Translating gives CASSLTLAGADYNEQFF. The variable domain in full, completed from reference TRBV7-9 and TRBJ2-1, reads DTGVSQNPRHKITKRGQNVTFRCDPISEHNRLYWYRQTLGQGPEFLTYFQNEAQLEKSRLLSDRFSAERPKGSFSTLEIQRTEQGDSAMYLCASSLTLAGADYNEQFFGPGTRLTVL.

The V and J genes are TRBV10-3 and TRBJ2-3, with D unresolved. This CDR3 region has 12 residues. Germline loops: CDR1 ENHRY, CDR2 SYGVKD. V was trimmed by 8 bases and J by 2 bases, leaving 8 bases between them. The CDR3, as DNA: TGTGCCATCGGGCGTGACACAGATACGCAGTATTTT. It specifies CAIGRDTDTQYF.

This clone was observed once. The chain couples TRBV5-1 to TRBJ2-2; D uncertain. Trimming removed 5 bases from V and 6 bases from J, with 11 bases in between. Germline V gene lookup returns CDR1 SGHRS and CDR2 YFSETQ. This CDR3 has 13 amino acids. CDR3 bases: TGCGCCAGCAGTGTGGGGTCACCCGGGGAGCTGTTTTTT. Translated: CASSVGSPGELFF.

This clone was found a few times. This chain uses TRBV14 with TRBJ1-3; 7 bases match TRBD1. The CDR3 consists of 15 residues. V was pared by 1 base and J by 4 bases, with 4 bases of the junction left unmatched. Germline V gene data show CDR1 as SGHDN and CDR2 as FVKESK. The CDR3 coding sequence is TGTGCCAGCAGCCAAGGAAGGGGACAGGGAAACACCATATATTTT. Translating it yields CASSQGRGQGNTIYF.

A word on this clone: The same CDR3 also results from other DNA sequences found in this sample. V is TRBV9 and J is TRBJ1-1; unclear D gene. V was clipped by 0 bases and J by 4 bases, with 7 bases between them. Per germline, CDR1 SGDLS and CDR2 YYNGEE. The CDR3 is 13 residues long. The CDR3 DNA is TGTGCCAGCAGCGTAGGAGGATCCACTGAAGCTTTCTTT. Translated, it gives CASSVGGSTEAFF.

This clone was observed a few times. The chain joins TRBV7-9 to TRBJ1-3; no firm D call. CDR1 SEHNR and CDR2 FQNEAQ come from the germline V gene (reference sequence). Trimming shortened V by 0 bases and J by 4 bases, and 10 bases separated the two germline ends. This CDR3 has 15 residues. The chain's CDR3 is CASSLALTEGNTIYF. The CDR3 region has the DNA TGTGCCAGCAGCTTAGCGCTAACTGAAGGAAACACCATATATTTT.

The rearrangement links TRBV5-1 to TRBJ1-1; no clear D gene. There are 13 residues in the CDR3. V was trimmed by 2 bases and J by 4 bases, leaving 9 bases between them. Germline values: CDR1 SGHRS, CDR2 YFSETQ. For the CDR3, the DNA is TGCGCCAGCAGCTTATCCGACTTCACTGAAGCTTTCTTT. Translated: CASSLSDFTEAFF.

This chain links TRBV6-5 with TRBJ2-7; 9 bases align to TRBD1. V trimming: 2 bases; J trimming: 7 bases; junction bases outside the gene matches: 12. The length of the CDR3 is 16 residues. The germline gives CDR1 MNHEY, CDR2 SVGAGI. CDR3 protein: CASSYHMGQGAGEQYF. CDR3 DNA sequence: TGTGCCAGCAGTTACCATATGGGACAGGGAGCGGGGGAGCAGTACTTC.

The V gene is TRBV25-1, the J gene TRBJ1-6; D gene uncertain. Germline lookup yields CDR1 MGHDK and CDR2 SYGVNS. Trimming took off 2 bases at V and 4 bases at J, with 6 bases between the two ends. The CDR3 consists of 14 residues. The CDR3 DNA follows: TGTGCCAGCAGTGAACAGAGTTATAATTCACCCCTCCACTTT. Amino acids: CASSEQSYNSPLHF.

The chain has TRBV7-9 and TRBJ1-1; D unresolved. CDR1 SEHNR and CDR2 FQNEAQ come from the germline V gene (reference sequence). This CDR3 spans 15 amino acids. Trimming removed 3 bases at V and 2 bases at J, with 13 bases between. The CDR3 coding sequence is TGTGCCAGCAGCTTCAAATCGGGTACCAACACTGAAGCTTTCTTT. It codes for CASSFKSGTNTEAFF.

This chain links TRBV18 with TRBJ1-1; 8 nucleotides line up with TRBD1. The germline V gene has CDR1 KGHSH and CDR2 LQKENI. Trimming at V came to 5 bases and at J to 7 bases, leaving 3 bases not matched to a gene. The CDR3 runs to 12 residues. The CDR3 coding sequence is TGTGCCAGCTCAGAAGGACAGGGTGAAGCTTTCTTT. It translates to CASSEGQGEAFF.

Written as DNA, the CDR3 is TGTGCTAGTGGTTTGGGGACTAGCGGGAGCAATGAGCAGTTCTTC. Translation: CASGLGTSGSNEQFF. This chain links TRBV12-5 with TRBJ2-1; 13 positions agree with TRBD2. After removal of 1 base from V and 6 bases from J, the junction contained 0 bases not matched to a gene. CDR3 length: 15 amino acids. Germline-derived CDR1 and CDR2 are LGHNT and FRNRAP.

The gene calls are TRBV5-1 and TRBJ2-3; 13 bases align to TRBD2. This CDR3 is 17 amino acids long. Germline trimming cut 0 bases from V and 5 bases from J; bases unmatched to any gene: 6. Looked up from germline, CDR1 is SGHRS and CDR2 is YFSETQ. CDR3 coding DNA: TGCGCCAGCAGCTTGGTTTTCGGGACTAGCGGGGAAGATACGCAGTATTTT. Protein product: CASSLVFGTSGEDTQYF.

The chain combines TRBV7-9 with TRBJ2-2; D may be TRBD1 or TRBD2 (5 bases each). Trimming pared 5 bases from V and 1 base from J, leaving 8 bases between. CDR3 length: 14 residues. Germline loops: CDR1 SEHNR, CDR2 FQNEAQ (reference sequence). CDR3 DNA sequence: TGTGCCAGCAGCCGGGACGGGAACACCGGGGAGCTGTTTTTT. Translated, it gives CASSRDGNTGELFF.

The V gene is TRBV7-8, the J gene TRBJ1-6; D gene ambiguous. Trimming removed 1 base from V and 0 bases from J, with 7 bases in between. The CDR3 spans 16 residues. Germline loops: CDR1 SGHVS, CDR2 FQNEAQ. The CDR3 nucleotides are TGTGCCAGCAGCTTAGTCGGGAGCTCCTATAATTCACCCCTCCACTTT. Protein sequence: CASSLVGSSYNSPLHF.

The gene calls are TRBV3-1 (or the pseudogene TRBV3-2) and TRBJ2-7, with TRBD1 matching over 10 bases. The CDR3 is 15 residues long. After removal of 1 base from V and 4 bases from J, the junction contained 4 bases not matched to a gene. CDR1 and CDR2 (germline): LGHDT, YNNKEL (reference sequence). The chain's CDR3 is CASSQVRTGGYEQYF. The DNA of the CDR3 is TGTGCCAGCAGCCAAGTCAGGACAGGGGGTTACGAGCAGTACTTC.

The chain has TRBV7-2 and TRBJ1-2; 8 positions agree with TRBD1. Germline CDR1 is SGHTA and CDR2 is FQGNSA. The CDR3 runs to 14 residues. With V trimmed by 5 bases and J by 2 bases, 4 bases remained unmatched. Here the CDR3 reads CASSPRTGNYGYTF. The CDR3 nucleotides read TGTGCCAGCAGCCCCCGGACAGGGAACTATGGCTACACCTTC.

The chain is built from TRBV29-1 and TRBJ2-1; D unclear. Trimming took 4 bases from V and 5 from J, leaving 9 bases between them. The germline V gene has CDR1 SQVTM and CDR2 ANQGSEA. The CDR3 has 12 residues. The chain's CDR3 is CSVAVNHNEQFF. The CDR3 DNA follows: TGCAGCGTTGCAGTGAACCACAATGAGCAGTTCTTC.

CDR3 in DNA: TGTGCCAGCACCCGACTAGCGGGGGGCACAGATACGCAGTATTTT. Translation gives CASTRLAGGTDTQYF. The chain recombines TRBV6-5 with TRBJ2-3; 12 nucleotides match TRBD2. This CDR3 contains 15 residues. V lost 7 bases, J lost 1 base, and 3 bases stayed unmatched. The germline V gene encodes CDR1 MNHEY and CDR2 SVGAGI.

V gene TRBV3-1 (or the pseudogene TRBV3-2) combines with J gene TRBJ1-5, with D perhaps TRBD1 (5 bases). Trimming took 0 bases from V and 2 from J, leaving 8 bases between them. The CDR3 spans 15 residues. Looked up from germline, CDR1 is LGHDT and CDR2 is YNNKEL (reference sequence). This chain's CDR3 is CASSQEPGGNQPQHF. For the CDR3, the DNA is TGTGCCAGCAGCCAAGAGCCGGGGGGCAATCAGCCCCAGCATTTT.

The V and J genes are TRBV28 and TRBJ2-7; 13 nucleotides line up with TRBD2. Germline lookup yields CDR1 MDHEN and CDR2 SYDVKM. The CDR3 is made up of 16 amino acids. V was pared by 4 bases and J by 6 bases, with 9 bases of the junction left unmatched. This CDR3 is CASSSPGTSGTAEQYF. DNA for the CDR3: TGTGCCAGCAGTTCCCCCGGGACTAGCGGGACAGCCGAGCAGTACTTC.

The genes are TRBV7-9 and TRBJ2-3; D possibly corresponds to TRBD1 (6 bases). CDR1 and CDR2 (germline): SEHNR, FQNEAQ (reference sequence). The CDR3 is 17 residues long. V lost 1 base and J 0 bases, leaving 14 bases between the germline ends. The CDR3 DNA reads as TGTGCCAGCAGCTTAGTCATCGTTCAGGGGAGCACAGATACGCAGTATTTT. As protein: CASSLVIVQGSTDTQYF.

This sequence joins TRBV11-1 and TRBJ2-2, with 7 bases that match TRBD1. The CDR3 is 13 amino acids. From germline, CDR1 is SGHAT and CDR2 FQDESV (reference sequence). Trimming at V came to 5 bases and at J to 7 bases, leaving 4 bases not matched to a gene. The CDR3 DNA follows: TGTGCCAGCAGCGCGACAGGGATCGGGGAGCTGTTTTTT. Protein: CASSATGIGELFF.

CDR3 loop: CASRRRGESTGELFF. The CDR3 DNA reads TGTGCCAGCAGAAGACGGGGGGAGAGCACCGGGGAGCTGTTTTTT. This rearrangement joins TRBV6-4 to TRBJ2-2; 7 positions agree with TRBD2. Germline V gene lookup returns CDR1 MRHNA and CDR2 SNTAGT. V shed 6 bases, J shed 4 bases, and the junction held 8 bases outside the gene matches. The CDR3 extends over 15 amino acids.

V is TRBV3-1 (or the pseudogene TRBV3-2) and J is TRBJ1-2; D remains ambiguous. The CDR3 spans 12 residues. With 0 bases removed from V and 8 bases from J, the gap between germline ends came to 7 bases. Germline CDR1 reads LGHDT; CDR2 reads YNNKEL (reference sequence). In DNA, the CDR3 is TGTGCCAGCAGCCAAGAGGGAGTAGGCTACACCTTC. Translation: CASSQEGVGYTF.